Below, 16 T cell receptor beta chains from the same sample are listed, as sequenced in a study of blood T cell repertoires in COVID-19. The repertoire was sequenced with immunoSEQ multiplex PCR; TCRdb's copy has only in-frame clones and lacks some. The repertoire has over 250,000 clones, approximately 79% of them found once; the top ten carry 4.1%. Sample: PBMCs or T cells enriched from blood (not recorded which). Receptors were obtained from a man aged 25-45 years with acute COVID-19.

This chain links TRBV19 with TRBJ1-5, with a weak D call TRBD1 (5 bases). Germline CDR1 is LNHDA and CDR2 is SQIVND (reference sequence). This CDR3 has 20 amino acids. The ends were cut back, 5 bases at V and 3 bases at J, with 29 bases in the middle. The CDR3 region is CASSLGRGPWVHDHNQPQHF. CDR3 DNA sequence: TGTGCCAGTAGTCTTGGGCGGGGACCGTGGGTTCACGATCACAATCAGCCCCAGCATTTT.

CDR3 nucleotide sequence: TGCACCAGCACCCCGCGAAGCGGGTATGGCTACACCTTC. It codes for CTSTPRSGYGYTF. This sequence joins TRBV1 and TRBJ1-2. TRBV1 is a pseudogene segment. CDR3 length equals 13 residues.

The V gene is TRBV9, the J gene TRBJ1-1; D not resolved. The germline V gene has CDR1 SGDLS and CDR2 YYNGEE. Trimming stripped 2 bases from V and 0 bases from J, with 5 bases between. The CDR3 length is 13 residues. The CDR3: CASSVILNTEAFF. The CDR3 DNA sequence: TGTGCCAGCAGCGTTATCTTGAACACTGAAGCTTTCTTT.

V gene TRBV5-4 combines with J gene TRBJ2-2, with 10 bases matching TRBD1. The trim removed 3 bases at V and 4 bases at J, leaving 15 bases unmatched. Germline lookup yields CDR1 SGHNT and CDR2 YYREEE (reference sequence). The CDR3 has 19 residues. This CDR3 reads CASSWGTGALPRGTGELFF. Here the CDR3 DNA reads TGTGCCAGCAGCTGGGGGACAGGGGCGCTACCTCGGGGCACCGGGGAGCTGTTTTTT.

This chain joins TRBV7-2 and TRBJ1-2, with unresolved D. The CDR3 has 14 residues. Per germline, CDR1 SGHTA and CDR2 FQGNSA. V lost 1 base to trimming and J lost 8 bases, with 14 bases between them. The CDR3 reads CASSLGQWEGGYTF. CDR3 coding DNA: TGTGCCAGCAGCTTAGGGCAGTGGGAGGGAGGCTACACCTTC. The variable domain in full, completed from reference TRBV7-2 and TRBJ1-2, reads GAGVSQSPSNKVTEKGKDVELRCDPISGHTALYWYRQSLGQGLEFLIYFQGNSAPDKSGLPSDRFSAERTGGSVSTLTIQRTQQEDSAVYLCASSLGQWEGGYTFGSGTRLTVV.

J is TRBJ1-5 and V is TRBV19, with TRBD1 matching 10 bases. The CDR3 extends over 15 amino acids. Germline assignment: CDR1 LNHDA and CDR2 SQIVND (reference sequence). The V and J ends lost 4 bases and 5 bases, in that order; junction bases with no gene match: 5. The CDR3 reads CASSRTGGGDQPQHF. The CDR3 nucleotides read TGTGCCAGTAGTAGGACAGGGGGAGGCGATCAGCCCCAGCATTTT.

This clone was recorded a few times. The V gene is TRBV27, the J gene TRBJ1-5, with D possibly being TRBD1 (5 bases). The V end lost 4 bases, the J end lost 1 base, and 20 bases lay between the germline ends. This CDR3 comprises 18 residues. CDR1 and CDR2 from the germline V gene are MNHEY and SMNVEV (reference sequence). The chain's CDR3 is CASSSTPPWGVSNQPQHF. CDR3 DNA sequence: TGTGCCAGCAGTTCAACCCCTCCCTGGGGGGTGAGCAATCAGCCCCAGCATTTT.

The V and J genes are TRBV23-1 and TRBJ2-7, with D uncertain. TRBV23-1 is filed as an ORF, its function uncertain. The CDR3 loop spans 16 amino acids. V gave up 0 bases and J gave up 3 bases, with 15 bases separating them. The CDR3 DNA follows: TGCGCCAGCAGTCAATCGATCCGCGGTCTGAGCTACGAGCAGTACGTC. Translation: CASSQSIRGLSYEQYV.

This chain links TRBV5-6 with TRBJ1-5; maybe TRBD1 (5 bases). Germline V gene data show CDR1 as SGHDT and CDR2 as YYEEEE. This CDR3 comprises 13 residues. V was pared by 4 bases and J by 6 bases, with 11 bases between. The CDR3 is CASSRRGSQPQHF. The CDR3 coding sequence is TGTGCCAGCAGCCGGCGGGGGAGTCAGCCCCAGCATTTT.

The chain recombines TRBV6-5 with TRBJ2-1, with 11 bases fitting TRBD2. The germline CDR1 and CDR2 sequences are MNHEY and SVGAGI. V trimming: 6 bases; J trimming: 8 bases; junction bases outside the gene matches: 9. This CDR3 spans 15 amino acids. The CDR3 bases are TGTGCCAGCAGGGGCACTAGCGGGAGTGAGGATGAGCAGTTCTTC. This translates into CASRGTSGSEDEQFF.

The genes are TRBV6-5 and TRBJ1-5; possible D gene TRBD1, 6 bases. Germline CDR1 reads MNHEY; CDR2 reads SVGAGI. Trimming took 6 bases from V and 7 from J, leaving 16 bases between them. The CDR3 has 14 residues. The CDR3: CASRGEGVQQPQHF. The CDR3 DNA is TGTGCCAGCAGGGGGGAGGGGGTCCAACAGCCCCAGCATTTT.

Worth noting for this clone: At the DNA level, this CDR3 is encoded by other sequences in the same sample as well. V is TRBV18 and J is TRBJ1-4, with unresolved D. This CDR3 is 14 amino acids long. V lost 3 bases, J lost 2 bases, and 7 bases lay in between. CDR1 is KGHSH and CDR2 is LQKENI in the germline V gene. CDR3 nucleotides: TGTGCCAGCTCACCTCAGTCTACTAATGAAAAACTGTTTTTT. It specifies CASSPQSTNEKLFF. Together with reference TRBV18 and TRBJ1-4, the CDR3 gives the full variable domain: NAGVMQNPRHLVRRRGQEARLRCSPMKGHSHVYWYRQLPEEGLKFMVYLQKENIIDESGMPKERFSAEFPKEGPSILRIQQVVRGDSAAYFCASSPQSTNEKLFFGSGTQLSVL.

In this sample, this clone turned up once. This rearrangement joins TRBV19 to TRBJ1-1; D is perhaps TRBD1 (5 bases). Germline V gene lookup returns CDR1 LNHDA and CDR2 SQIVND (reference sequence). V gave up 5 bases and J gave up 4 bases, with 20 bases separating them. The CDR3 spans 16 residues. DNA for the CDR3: TGTGCCAGTAGTCCCGCGGCGGGACCCTTGGGCACTGAAGCTTTCTTT. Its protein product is CASSPAAGPLGTEAFF. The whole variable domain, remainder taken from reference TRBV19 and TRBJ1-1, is DGGITQSPKYLFRKEGQNVTLSCEQNLNHDAMYWYRQDPGQGLRLIYYSQIVNDFQKGDIAEGYSVSREKKESFPLTVTSAQKNPTAFYLCASSPAAGPLGTEAFFGQGTRLTVV.

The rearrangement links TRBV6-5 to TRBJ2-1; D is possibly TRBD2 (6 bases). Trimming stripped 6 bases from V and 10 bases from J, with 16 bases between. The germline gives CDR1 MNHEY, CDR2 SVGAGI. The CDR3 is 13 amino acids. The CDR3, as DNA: TGTGCCAGCAGACCTAACCGGAGCGGGGAGCAGTTCTTC. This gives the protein CASRPNRSGEQFF.

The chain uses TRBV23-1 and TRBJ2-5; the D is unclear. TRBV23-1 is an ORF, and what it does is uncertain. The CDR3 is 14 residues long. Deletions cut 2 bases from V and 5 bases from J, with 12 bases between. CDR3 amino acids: CASSQPPFEETQYF. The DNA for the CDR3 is TGCGCCAGCAGTCAACCCCCCTTTGAGGAGACCCAGTACTTC.

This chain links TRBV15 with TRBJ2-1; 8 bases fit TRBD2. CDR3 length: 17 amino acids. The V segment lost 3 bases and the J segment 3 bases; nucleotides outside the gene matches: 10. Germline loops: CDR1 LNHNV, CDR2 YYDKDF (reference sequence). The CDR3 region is CATSSPEGAGVYNEQFF. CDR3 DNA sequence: TGTGCCACCAGCAGTCCCGAAGGAGCGGGAGTCTACAATGAGCAGTTCTTC.